The T cell receptor (beta chain) under discussion was sequenced for a study of T cell changes during pregnancy in multiple sclerosis. Profiling relied on immunoSEQ multiplex PCR, and the TCRdb table lists in-frame clones only, not all of them. Among 35,000 to 45,000 clones listed, approximately 91% were seen once. The CDR3 totals 14 residues. CDR1 MNHEY and CDR2 SMNVEV come from the germline V gene (reference sequence). The V end was cut by 2 bases, the J end by 4 bases, with 11 bases between. Sample: CD4+ T cells from peripheral blood mononuclear cells, taken after pregnancy. The receptor was derived from a female donor in good health, enrolled as a control in a pregnancy study. The V and J genes are TRBV27 and TRBJ2-5; possible D gene TRBD2, 6 bases. The DNA of the CDR3 is TGTGCCAGCAGTTTAGGGGGGATCCGAGAGACCCAGTACTTC. This gives the protein CASSLGGIRETQYF.